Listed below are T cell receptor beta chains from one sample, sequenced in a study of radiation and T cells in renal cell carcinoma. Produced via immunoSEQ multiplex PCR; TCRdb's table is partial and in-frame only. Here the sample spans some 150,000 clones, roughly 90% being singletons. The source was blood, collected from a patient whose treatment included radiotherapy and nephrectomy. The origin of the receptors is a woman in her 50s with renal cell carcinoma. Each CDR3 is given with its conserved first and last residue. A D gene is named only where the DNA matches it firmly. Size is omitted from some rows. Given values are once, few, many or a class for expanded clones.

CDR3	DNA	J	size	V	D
CATSLWPRDRGRMNTEAFF	TGTGCCACCAGCCTCTGGCCCCGGGACAGGGGGCGGATGAACACTGAAGCTTTCTTT	TRBJ1-1	.	TRBV15	TRBD1
CASSADSLNTEAFF	TGTGCCAGCAGTGCGGACAGTCTGAACACTGAAGCTTTCTTT	TRBJ1-1	.	TRBV2	.
CASSGQGPNEKLFF	TGTGCCAGCTCGGGACAGGGGCCTAATGAAAAACTGTTTTTT	TRBJ1-4	.	TRBV18	TRBD1
CASSLAGSNQPQHF	TGCGCCAGCAGCTTGGCCGGTAGCAATCAGCCCCAGCATTTT	TRBJ1-5	.	TRBV5-1	.
CASSETGPNTGELFF	TGTGCCAGCAGTGAAACCGGGCCAAACACCGGGGAGCTGTTTTTT	TRBJ2-2	.	TRBV2	.
CAISEWAGDEQYF	TGTGCCATCAGTGAGTGGGCCGGTGACGAGCAGTACTTC	TRBJ2-7	.	TRBV10-3	.
CSVNRVLTEAFF	TGCAGCGTCAACAGGGTTTTGACTGAAGCTTTCTTT	TRBJ1-1	few	TRBV29-1	.
CASSSTRGRNYEQYF	TGTGCCAGCAGCTCGACCCGCGGGAGAAACTACGAGCAGTACTTC	TRBJ2-7	.	TRBV11-2	TRBD2
CASGRAGVNTDTQYF	TGTGCCAGCGGCAGAGCGGGGGTGAACACAGATACGCAGTATTTT	TRBJ2-3	.	TRBV5-4	TRBD2
CASRYRDTGELFF	TGTGCCAGCAGATATAGGGACACCGGGGAGCTGTTTTTT	TRBJ2-2	.	TRBV6-6	.
CASSRGEGMNTEAFF	TGTGCCAGCAGCCGGGGGGAGGGGATGAACACTGAAGCTTTCTTT	TRBJ1-1	few	TRBV6-5	.
CASSDSGSSYNEQFF	TGTGCCAGCAGCGATAGCGGGAGCTCCTACAATGAGCAGTTCTTC	TRBJ2-1	.	TRBV9	TRBD2
CASSPLTGGRETQYF	TGTGCCAGCTCACCACTGACAGGGGGCAGGGAGACCCAGTACTTC	TRBJ2-5	.	TRBV18	TRBD1
CASSQVGQPQHF	TGTGCCAGCAGCCAAGTGGGGCAGCCCCAGCATTTT	TRBJ1-5	.	TRBV4-2	.
CASRQALDEKLFF	TGTGCCAGCCGACAGGCGCTCGATGAAAAACTGTTTTTT	TRBJ1-4	.	TRBV28	.
CASILYTDVSTDTQYF	TGTGCCAGCATTCTCTACACAGACGTTAGCACAGATACGCAGTATTTT	TRBJ2-3	.	TRBV5-6	.
CASSLQPQETQYF	TGTGCCAGCAGCTTACAGCCTCAAGAGACCCAGTACTTC	TRBJ2-5	.	TRBV7-9	.
CASSLERDRVWHEQFF	TGTGCCAGCAGCTTGGAGCGGGACAGGGTATGGCATGAGCAGTTCTTC	TRBJ2-1	once	TRBV5-6	TRBD1
CASTRVPGAEQYF	TGTGCCAGCACCAGGGTGCCGGGAGCCGAGCAGTACTTC	TRBJ2-7	.	TRBV28	.
CASSEAVNRAGSNQPQHF	TGTGCCAGCAGTGAAGCGGTCAACAGGGCTGGGAGCAATCAGCCCCAGCATTTT	TRBJ1-5	.	TRBV6-1	.
CASSQLPGQGGLDTQYF	TGCGCCAGCAGCCAACTTCCGGGACAGGGTGGGTTGGATACGCAGTATTTT	TRBJ2-3	.	TRBV4-1	TRBD1
CASSRAGRGTDTQYF	TGCGCCAGCAGCCGGGCGGGCAGAGGCACAGATACGCAGTATTTT	TRBJ2-3	.	TRBV5-1	.
CASSLVRDRNPGTSGGTPYEQYF	TGCGCCAGCAGCTTGGTAAGGGACAGGAATCCCGGGACTAGCGGGGGTACCCCCTACGAGCAGTACTTC	TRBJ2-7	.	TRBV5-1	TRBD2
CATEDLRSGNTIYF	TGTGCCACCGAAGACCTTCGGTCTGGAAACACCATATATTTT	TRBJ1-3	.	TRBV7-9	.
CASSARLSGTDTQYF	TGCGCCAGCAGCGCCAGGCTCTCGGGCACAGATACGCAGTATTTT	TRBJ2-3	.	TRBV5-1	.
CAISESAAVNTEAFF	TGTGCCATCAGTGAGTCTGCGGCAGTGAACACTGAAGCTTTCTTT	TRBJ1-1	.	TRBV10-3	.
CASSETGTGGWNEQFF	TGCGCCAGCAGCGAGACCGGGACAGGGGGCTGGAATGAGCAGTTCTTC	TRBJ2-1	.	TRBV5-1	TRBD1
CASKRGNTEAFF	TGTGCCAGCAAGAGGGGCAACACTGAAGCTTTCTTT	TRBJ1-1	.	TRBV9	.
CASQVTGNTIYF	TGTGCCTCACAGGTTACTGGAAACACCATATATTTT	TRBJ1-3	.	TRBV30	.
CASRKVNTEAFF	TGTGCCAGCCGAAAAGTGAACACTGAAGCTTTCTTT	TRBJ1-1	.	TRBV6-5	.
CASSQDPVGRSNTGELFF	TGCGCCAGCAGCCAAGATCCGGTCGGGAGGTCGAACACCGGGGAGCTGTTTTTT	TRBJ2-2	once	TRBV4-3	TRBD2
CASTASSNYGYTF	TGTGCCAGCACGGCCTCTTCAAACTATGGCTACACCTTC	TRBJ1-2	.	TRBV6-6	.
CASSAGQGSTEAFF	TGTGCCAGTAGTGCCGGACAGGGGAGCACTGAAGCTTTCTTT	TRBJ1-1	.	TRBV19	TRBD1
CASSAGVAGANVLTF	TGTGCCAGCAGCGCGGGAGTTGCTGGGGCCAACGTCCTGACTTTC	TRBJ2-6	.	TRBV7-2	TRBD2
CASTPGGLGVSGNTIYF	TGTGCCAGCACCCCGGGTGGTCTGGGGGTATCTGGAAACACCATATATTTT	TRBJ1-3	.	TRBV5-4	.
CASSLGLAMGAQYF	TGTGCCAGCAGCTTGGGCCTAGCGATGGGGGCGCAGTATTTT	TRBJ2-3	.	TRBV5-4	.
CASSQDPLATYEQYF	TGCGCCAGCAGCCAAGATCCCCTAGCCACCTACGAGCAGTACTTC	TRBJ2-7	.	TRBV4-3	.
CASRAGVGETQYF	TGTGCCAGCAGGGCAGGGGTCGGAGAGACCCAGTACTTC	TRBJ2-5	.	TRBV7-2	.
CASSQITRLRVNTEAFF	TGCGCCAGCAGCCAGATTACTCGTCTCCGTGTAAACACTGAAGCTTTCTTT	TRBJ1-1	.	TRBV4-1	.
CASSAQGRLKNGYTF	TGTGCCAGCAGCGCCCAGGGCAGGTTGAAAAATGGCTACACCTTC	TRBJ1-2	.	TRBV7-9	.
CASSSERTSGGAGVTDTQYF	TGTGCCAGCAGCTCTGAAAGGACTAGCGGGGGGGCTGGAGTAACAGATACGCAGTATTTT	TRBJ2-3	.	TRBV5-8	TRBD2
CASSPPPGTGVGYTF	TGTGCCAGCTCACCACCTCCCGGGACAGGGGTTGGCTACACCTTC	TRBJ1-2	.	TRBV18	TRBD1
CASSETAYEQYF	TGTGCCAGCAGTGAAACAGCCTACGAGCAGTACTTC	TRBJ2-7	.	TRBV6-1	.
CASSYGYSGNTIYF	TGTGCCAGCAGTTACGGCTACTCTGGAAACACCATATATTTT	TRBJ1-3	.	TRBV6-5	.
CASSQAGQEIYSNQPQHF	TGTGCCAGCAGCCAAGCGGGACAGGAGATCTATAGCAATCAGCCCCAGCATTTT	TRBJ1-5	.	TRBV14	TRBD1
CASSGRTYNEQFF	TGCGCCAGCAGCGGGAGAACCTACAATGAGCAGTTCTTC	TRBJ2-1	.	TRBV5-1	.
CASSQEVQGGSPLHF	TGCGCCAGCAGCCAAGAAGTACAGGGAGGATCACCCCTCCACTTT	TRBJ1-6	.	TRBV4-3	.
CASGWNSNQPQHF	TGCGCCAGCGGGTGGAATAGCAATCAGCCCCAGCATTTT	TRBJ1-5	.	TRBV10-2	.
CASSSNVGTFEKLFF	TGTGCCAGCAGCTCAAATGTGGGTACATTTGAAAAACTGTTTTTT	TRBJ1-4	once	TRBV9	.
CASSFRGNSGANVLTF	TGTGCCAGCAGTTTCAGGGGAAACTCTGGGGCCAACGTCCTGACTTTC	TRBJ2-6	.	TRBV28	.
CASSIGPAPNYGYTF	TGTGCCAGTAGTATAGGGCCGGCTCCTAACTATGGCTACACCTTC	TRBJ1-2	few	TRBV19	.
CASSRTHQSQHF	TGTGCCAGTAGTAGAACCCACCAGTCCCAGCATTTT	TRBJ1-5	.	TRBV19	.
CSVVGQGGANTEAFF	TGCAGCGTTGTGGGACAGGGGGGGGCGAACACTGAAGCTTTCTTT	TRBJ1-1	.	TRBV29-1	TRBD1
CASTGDPPGIGLFF	TGTGCCAGCACCGGCGACCCCCCCGGAATAGGACTGTTTTTT	TRBJ1-4	.	TRBV6-6	.
CASSQSGYGYTF	TGTGCCAGCAGCCAATCGGGGTACGGCTACACCTTC	TRBJ1-2	.	TRBV28	.
CASSLAGSGSYNEQFF	TGTGCCAGCAGCTTGGCGGGTAGCGGGAGTTACAATGAGCAGTTCTTC	TRBJ2-1	.	TRBV5-6	TRBD2
CASSDGTGPTNGYTF	TGTGCCAGCAGTGACGGGACAGGCCCGACCAATGGCTACACCTTC	TRBJ1-2	.	TRBV2	TRBD1
CASSWSWDIPYEQYF	TGTGCCAGCAGCTGGAGTTGGGACATTCCCTACGAGCAGTACTTC	TRBJ2-7	.	TRBV11-2	.
CASSLVGGKGQPQHF	TGTGCCAGCAGCTTAGTCGGGGGGAAGGGTCAGCCCCAGCATTTT	TRBJ1-5	.	TRBV7-6	.